Below, 6 T cell receptor beta chains from the same sample are listed, as sequenced in a study of monozygotic twins with inflammatory bowel disease. From its re-call of the 5' RACE reads, TCRdb lists each CDR3 protein once, without DNA. The listing records hundreds of thousands of distinct CDR3 sequences. Material for sequencing was blood. These receptors all stem from a human donor with ulcerative colitis or Crohn's disease, or a healthy co-twin of an affected twin (not recorded which).

The rearrangement joins TRBV20-1 to TRBJ2-7; TCRdb's D gene call, TRBD2, goes unchecked for lack of DNA. Germline assignment: CDR1 DFQATT and CDR2 SNEGSKA (reference sequence). The CDR3 runs 14 residues. The CDR3 sequence is CSARGASGTYEQYF.

The chain links TRBV5-1 to TRBJ2-7; TCRdb's assignment of TRBD1 cannot be checked, as there is no DNA. Looked up from germline, CDR1 is SGHRS and CDR2 is YFSETQ. The CDR3 length is 14 residues. CDR3 protein: CASGVTGHTYEQYF.

V is TRBV6-2 or TRBV6-3 and J is TRBJ2-1; no DNA is available, so the TRBD2 call from TCRdb remains unchecked. The length of the CDR3 is 15 residues. From germline, CDR1 is MNHEY and CDR2 SVGEGT. CDR3 protein: CASSLTGLGVNEQFF.

The genes are TRBV5-4 and TRBJ1-4; there is no DNA to check the TCRdb D call of TRBD1. CDR1 is SGHNT, CDR2 YYREEE, per germline (reference sequence). The CDR3 totals 14 residues. CDR3 amino acids: CASRWWGTNEKLFF.

The J gene is TRBJ2-3, the V gene TRBV7-2; there is no DNA to check the TCRdb D call of TRBD2. The CDR3 covers 16 residues. Per germline, CDR1 SGHTA and CDR2 FQGNSA. CDR3 sequence reads: CASSLAQAGVRDTQYF.

The V gene is TRBV12-3 or TRBV12-4, the J gene TRBJ2-7; the D gene TCRdb calls, TRBD1, cannot be checked with no DNA. The CDR3 spans 16 residues. CDR3: CASSLGTGLISYEQYF.